These 27 T cell receptor beta chains were all obtained from the same sample, sequenced in a study of T cell responses to AZD1222 COVID-19 vaccine. Sequencing was performed with immunoSEQ multiplex PCR; in TCRdb, only in-frame clones are kept and a portion is missing. The sample has under 150,000 clones; roughly 85% are singletons. This sample comprised peripheral blood, obtained 28 days after the second dose of the MenACWY control vaccine. These receptor sequences come from an adult who received the MenACWY meningococcal vaccine as a control.

About this clone: The same CDR3 is also encoded by other DNA sequences in this sample. The chain carries TRBV18 and TRBJ1-6, with D possibly matching TRBD1 (6 bases). The CDR3 totals 14 residues. CDR1 KGHSH and CDR2 LQKENI come from the germline V gene. V lost 3 bases and J lost 9, with 12 bases in between. The CDR3 DNA sequence: TGTGCCAGCTCACCGGAGGGACAAGGTTCACCCCTCCACTTT. Amino acids: CASSPEGQGSPLHF.

This clone has more than one count but fewer than ten. The CDR3: CASTRSGGQGTGELFF. In DNA form, the CDR3 reads TGTGCCAGCACCCGGAGCGGGGGCCAGGGCACCGGGGAGCTGTTTTTT. This chain uses TRBV5-4 with TRBJ2-2; the match to TRBD2 covers 8 bases. V was clipped by 6 bases and J by 4 bases; unmatched bases: 11. CDR1 is SGHNT and CDR2 is YYREEE in the germline V gene (reference sequence). This CDR3 contains 16 residues.

J is TRBJ1-3 and V is TRBV7-8; 10 bases line up with TRBD1. There are 17 residues in the CDR3. The germline V gene has CDR1 SGHVS and CDR2 FQNEAQ. The junction had 7 bases not matched to a gene; V was cut back by 3 bases and J by 2 bases. Here the CDR3 reads CASSLGTGAIAGNTIYF. DNA of the CDR3: TGTGCCAGCAGCTTGGGGACAGGGGCTATTGCTGGAAACACCATATATTTT.

The CDR3 DNA is TGTGCCTGGAGTGTAGTAGCGGGAATCCAAGAGACCCAGTACTTC. Translated, it gives CAWSVVAGIQETQYF. The rearrangement joins TRBV30 to TRBJ2-5, with 8 bases lining up with TRBD2. The V gene's germline CDR1 is GTSNPN and CDR2 SVGIG (reference sequence). The CDR3 contains 15 residues. The ends lost 0 bases at V and 1 base at J; junction bases unmatched: 4. The variable domain in full, with the rest retrieved from reference TRBV30 and TRBJ2-5, is SQTIHQWPATLVQPVGSPLSLECTVEGTSNPNLYWYRQAAGRGLQLLFYSVGIGQISSEVPQNLSASRPQDRQFILSSKKLLLSDSGFYLCAWSVVAGIQETQYFGPGTRLLVL.

This chain uses TRBV6-5 with TRBJ2-2; perhaps TRBD2 as D (6 bases). The CDR3 extends over 14 amino acids. Germline V lookup: CDR1 MNHEY, CDR2 SVGAGI. CDR3 sequence: CVSSRGREFGELFF. The CDR3 nucleotides read TGTGTCTCCTCGCGCGGACGGGAGTTCGGGGAGCTGTTTTTT.

The rearrangement uses TRBV6-1 and TRBJ2-7; 13 bases map to TRBD2. V was clipped by 4 bases and J by 0 bases; unmatched bases: 6. The CDR3 runs 17 residues. The germline gives CDR1 MNHNS, CDR2 SASEGT. The CDR3 nucleotides are TGTGCCAGCAGTGCGACTAGCGGGGGGTCGAGCTCCTACGAGCAGTACGTC. Its translation is CASSATSGGSSSYEQYV.

This clone was detected only a few times. This chain links TRBV19 with TRBJ1-2; perhaps TRBD1 as D (5 bases). Germline CDR1 LNHDA, CDR2 SQIVND (reference sequence). V was cut by 3 bases and J by 6 bases, with 11 bases left in between. The CDR3 is 13 residues long. CDR3 in DNA: TGTGCCAGTAGTATTAGAGGGGCCCATGGCTACACCTTC. Translation gives CASSIRGAHGYTF.

This chain connects TRBV20-1 to TRBJ1-5, with 10 nucleotides matching TRBD1. The V segment lost 3 bases and the J segment 5 bases; nucleotides outside the gene matches: 7. Per germline, CDR1 DFQATT and CDR2 SNEGSKA (reference sequence). The CDR3 contains 15 residues. The CDR3 coding sequence is TGCAGTGCTAGTAGTGGGACAGGGGCAGATCAGCCCCAGCATTTT. Its protein is CSASSGTGADQPQHF.

The chain combines TRBV5-1 with TRBJ1-2; 12 bases fit TRBD1. This CDR3 is 13 amino acids long. The germline CDR1 and CDR2 sequences are SGHRS and YFSETQ. V gave up 3 bases and J gave up 8 bases; unmatched junction bases: 2. The CDR3 region is CASSWDRGPGYTF. The CDR3 nucleotides are TGCGCCAGCAGCTGGGACAGGGGGCCCGGCTACACCTTC.

The chain recombines TRBV6-5 with TRBJ1-1, with D tentatively TRBD1 (5 bases). V dropped 2 bases and J dropped 0 bases, with 13 bases sitting between them. Per germline, CDR1 MNHEY and CDR2 SVGAGI. The CDR3 totals 16 residues. Here the CDR3 DNA reads TGTGCCAGCAGTTACGCAATGGGGGGGTTGAACACTGAAGCTTTCTTT. Its translation is CASSYAMGGLNTEAFF.

The chain employs TRBV19 and TRBJ1-5, with 12 bases matching TRBD1. This CDR3 spans 18 amino acids. J gave up 0 bases and V 8 bases, and 11 bases lay outside the gene matches. Germline V gene lookup returns CDR1 LNHDA and CDR2 SQIVND (reference sequence). The CDR3 bases are TGTGCCAGTCGAACCGGGACAGGGGGCCGATATAGCAATCAGCCCCAGCATTTT. Protein sequence: CASRTGTGGRYSNQPQHF.

The chain recombines TRBV9 with TRBJ1-4; the D is unclear. CDR1 SGDLS and CDR2 YYNGEE come from the germline V gene. V gave up 4 bases and J gave up 7 bases, with 17 bases separating them. The CDR3 runs to 15 residues. CDR3 in DNA: TGTGCCAGCAGCACCAATGGGAAGACGGGTGAAAAACTGTTTTTT. Translated: CASSTNGKTGEKLFF. Complete variable domain (other parts from reference TRBV9 and TRBJ1-4): DSGVTQTPKHLITATGQRVTLRCSPRSGDLSVYWYQQSLDQGLQFLIQYYNGEERAKGNILERFSAQQFPDLHSELNLSSLELGDSALYFCASSTNGKTGEKLFFGSGTQLSVL.

The gene calls are TRBV18 and TRBJ1-6; 9 bases are shared with TRBD1. CDR1 and CDR2 from the germline V gene are KGHSH and LQKENI. The CDR3 covers 14 residues. The V and J ends lost 10 bases and 7 bases, in that order; junction bases with no gene match: 8. The CDR3 sequence: CANRRDRENSPLHF. CDR3 coding DNA: TGTGCCAACCGCCGGGACAGGGAGAATTCACCCCTCCACTTT.

The chain uses TRBV9 and TRBJ2-1; D is uncertain. Germline V gene sequence: CDR1 SGDLS, CDR2 YYNGEE. There are 16 residues in the CDR3. The V end lost 0 bases, the J end lost 0 bases, and 10 bases lay between the germline ends. The CDR3 nucleotides are TGTGCCAGCAGCGTAGAAGGCTCGAGCTCCTACAATGAGCAGTTCTTC. It yields the protein CASSVEGSSSYNEQFF.

The chain employs TRBV19 and TRBJ2-2; no clear D gene. Germline V gene sequence: CDR1 LNHDA, CDR2 SQIVND (reference sequence). Deletions cut 5 bases from V and 0 bases from J, with 10 bases between. The CDR3 is made up of 15 amino acids. CDR3 coding DNA: TGTGCCAGTAGTCCCCTGCTAGCGAACACCGGGGAGCTGTTTTTT. Encoded protein: CASSPLLANTGELFF.

The J gene is TRBJ2-5, the V gene TRBV27; 9 bases agree with TRBD2. CDR1 and CDR2 (germline): MNHEY, SMNVEV (reference sequence). Trimming removed 5 bases from V and 5 bases from J; junction bases left unmatched: 15. The CDR3 length is 17 residues. The CDR3, as DNA: TGTGCCAGCAGTCGGAGAGCTAGCGGGGCGGTTCCGGAGACCCAGTACTTC. It encodes CASSRRASGAVPETQYF.

The V gene is TRBV5-6, the J gene TRBJ1-5; 12 bases agree with TRBD1. V gave up 5 bases and J gave up 5 bases; unmatched junction bases: 5. In germline, CDR1 is SGHDT, CDR2 YYEEEE. This CDR3 spans 15 amino acids. DNA of the CDR3: TGTGCCAGCAGTTCGGGACAGGGGGCTCATCAGCCCCAGCATTTT. Its protein is CASSSGQGAHQPQHF.

V is TRBV2 and J is TRBJ2-7; the match to TRBD2 covers 14 bases. Per the germline V gene, CDR1 is SNHLY and CDR2 is FYNNEI. The CDR3 extends over 15 amino acids. Trimming removed 8 bases from V and 6 bases from J; junction bases left unmatched: 9. DNA for the CDR3: TGTGCCAGCGGGAGGGGGGGACTAGCGGGAGTCGAGCAGTACTTC. Amino acid sequence: CASGRGGLAGVEQYF.

CDR3 in amino acids: CASSYSPSHNEQFF. The DNA of the CDR3 is TGTGCCAGCAGTTACTCGCCTAGCCACAATGAGCAGTTCTTC. V usage is TRBV6-5 and J usage is TRBJ2-1, with D maybe TRBD2 (5 bases). CDR1 and CDR2 (germline): MNHEY, SVGAGI. The CDR3 has 14 residues. V lost 0 bases, J lost 5 bases, and 8 bases lay in between.

The table lists this clone with a count of one. The rearrangement uses TRBV29-1 and TRBJ2-4; D could derive from TRBD1 or TRBD2 (5 bases each). Trimming stripped 3 bases from V and 6 bases from J, with 12 bases between. The germline gives CDR1 SQVTM, CDR2 ANQGSEA. The CDR3 loop spans 13 amino acids. The CDR3 protein is CSVERGGGNIQYF. The DNA of the CDR3 is TGCAGCGTTGAGAGGGGCGGAGGAAACATTCAGTACTTC.

The V gene is TRBV24-1, the J gene TRBJ2-3; 13 bases line up with TRBD2. V shed 1 base and J 1 base; nucleotides not matched to a gene: 4. The CDR3 spans 18 residues. The germline CDR1 and CDR2 sequences are KGHDR and SFDVKD. CDR3 sequence (DNA): TGTGCCACCAGTGATTTCCGAGGGACTAGCGGGGGCACAGATACGCAGTATTTT. Translated, it gives CATSDFRGTSGGTDTQYF.

As regards this clone: Other DNA sequences in the sample encode the same CDR3. The V gene is TRBV5-1, the J gene TRBJ1-5; D remains unclear. CDR3 size: 15 residues. Germline-derived CDR1 and CDR2 are SGHRS and YFSETQ. Between the trimmed V and J ends, which lost 0 bases and 0 bases, there was a span of 7 bases. CDR3 residues: CASSLGQNSNQPQHF. CDR3 in DNA: TGCGCCAGCAGCTTGGGTCAGAATAGCAATCAGCCCCAGCATTTT. The full variable domain, in which reference TRBV5-1 and TRBJ1-5 provide the parts outside the CDR3, is KAGVTQTPRYLIKTRGQQVTLSCSPISGHRSVSWYQQTPGQGLQFLFEYFSETQRNKGNFPGRFSGRQFSNSRSEMNVSTLELGDSALYLCASSLGQNSNQPQHFGDGTRLSIL.

This chain's CDR3 is CASSDRRTGSNQPQHF. The CDR3 region has the DNA TGTGCCAGCAGTGACCGTAGGACAGGGAGCAATCAGCCCCAGCATTTT. This chain links TRBV2 with TRBJ1-5, with TRBD1 matching over 8 bases. After removal of 3 bases from V and 1 base from J, the junction contained 5 bases not matched to a gene. The CDR3 is 16 amino acids. CDR1 and CDR2 from the germline V gene are SNHLY and FYNNEI.

The count of this clone is one. The chain couples TRBV28 to TRBJ1-3; D remains unclear. Trimming took 4 bases from V and 8 from J, leaving 9 bases between them. The CDR3 has 12 amino acids. Germline V gene lookup returns CDR1 MDHEN and CDR2 SYDVKM. The CDR3 region is CASSSPADTIYF. The CDR3 DNA is TGTGCCAGCAGTTCCCCAGCAGACACCATATATTTT.

V gene TRBV4-2 combines with J gene TRBJ2-1; 7 bases agree with TRBD2. Trimming removed 0 bases from V and 2 bases from J; junction bases left unmatched: 4. The CDR3 covers 16 residues. Germline CDR1 reads LGHNA; CDR2 reads YNFKEQ. The DNA for the CDR3 is TGTGCCAGCAGCCAAGAAACTAGCGCTACCTACAATGAGCAGTTCTTC. This translates into CASSQETSATYNEQFF.

This chain connects TRBV19 to TRBJ2-2; D is perhaps TRBD2 (7 bases). CDR3 length: 14 residues. Trimming left V 7 bases short and J 7 bases short, with 16 bases between. Germline V gives CDR1 LNHDA, CDR2 SQIVND (reference sequence). The CDR3 protein is CASTFGGAVGELFF. DNA of the CDR3: TGTGCCAGTACCTTTGGGGGGGCAGTCGGGGAGCTGTTTTTT.

V gene TRBV19 combines with J gene TRBJ1-2; tentatively, D is TRBD1 (5 bases). Trimming left V 10 bases short and J 4 bases short, with 16 bases between. The CDR3 is 13 residues long. CDR1 and CDR2 (germline): LNHDA, SQIVND (reference sequence). The CDR3 is CATAGRAIYGYTF. The DNA of the CDR3 is TGTGCCACCGCGGGACGCGCCATCTATGGCTACACCTTC. The variable domain in full, with the rest retrieved from reference TRBV19 and TRBJ1-2, is DGGITQSPKYLFRKEGQNVTLSCEQNLNHDAMYWYRQDPGQGLRLIYYSQIVNDFQKGDIAEGYSVSREKKESFPLTVTSAQKNPTAFYLCATAGRAIYGYTFGSGTRLTVV.